This T cell receptor (beta chain) was observed in a study of blood T cells in healthy people across ages. Alongside a J-beta primer mix, a sample-barcoded 5' primer served in a second PCR lasting about 7 to 11 cycles. TCRdb re-called the 5' RACE reads through MiXCR, storing one row per CDR3 protein. The sample lists 790,000 or so distinct CDR3 sequences; roughly three fifths were seen once. Germline lookup yields CDR1 MRHNA and CDR2 SNTAGT. CDR3 size: 24 residues. This chain uses TRBV6-4 with TRBJ2-5; D possibly matches TRBD1 or TRBD2 (6 bases each). The J call may not be correct, given that the DNA end is closer to TRBJ2-7. The receptor was isolated from a middle-aged man in good health. Sequencing used blood. The CDR3 DNA follows: TGTGCCAGCAGTGACTCGTTGGGACATACCACGGGACTGATAAAGGAGAAGTGTTCCTACGAGCAGTACTTC. It encodes CASSDSLGHTTGLIKEKCSYEQYF.